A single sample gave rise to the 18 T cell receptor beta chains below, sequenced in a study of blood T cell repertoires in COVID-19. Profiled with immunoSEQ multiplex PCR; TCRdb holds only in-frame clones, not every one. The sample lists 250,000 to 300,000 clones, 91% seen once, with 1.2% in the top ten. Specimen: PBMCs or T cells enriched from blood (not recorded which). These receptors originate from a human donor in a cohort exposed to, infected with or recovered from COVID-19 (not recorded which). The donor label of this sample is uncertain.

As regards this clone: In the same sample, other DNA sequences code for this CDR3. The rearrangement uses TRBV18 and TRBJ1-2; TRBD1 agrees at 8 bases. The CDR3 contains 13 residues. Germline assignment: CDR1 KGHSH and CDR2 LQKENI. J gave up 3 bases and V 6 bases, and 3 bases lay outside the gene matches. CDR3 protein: CASSPDRDYGYTF. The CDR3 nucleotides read TGTGCCAGCTCCCCGGACAGGGACTATGGCTACACCTTC.

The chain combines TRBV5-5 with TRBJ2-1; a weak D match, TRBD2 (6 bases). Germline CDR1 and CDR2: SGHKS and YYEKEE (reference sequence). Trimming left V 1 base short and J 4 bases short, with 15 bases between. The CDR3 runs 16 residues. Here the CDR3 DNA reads TGTGCCAGCAGCTTGATCAATGCGGGGATATACAATGAGCAGTTCTTC. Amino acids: CASSLINAGIYNEQFF.

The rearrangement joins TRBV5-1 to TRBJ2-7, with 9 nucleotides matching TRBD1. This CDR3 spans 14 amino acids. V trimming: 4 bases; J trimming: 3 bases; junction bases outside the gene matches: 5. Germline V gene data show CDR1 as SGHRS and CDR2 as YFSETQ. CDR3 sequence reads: CASSPGQGNYEQYF. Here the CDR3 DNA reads TGCGCCAGCAGCCCGGGACAGGGCAACTACGAGCAGTACTTC.

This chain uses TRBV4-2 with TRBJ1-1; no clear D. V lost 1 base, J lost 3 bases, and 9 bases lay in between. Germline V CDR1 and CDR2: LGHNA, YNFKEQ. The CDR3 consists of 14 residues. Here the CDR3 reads CASSQGSGDTEAFF. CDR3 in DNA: TGTGCCAGCAGCCAAGGATCCGGGGACACTGAAGCTTTCTTT.

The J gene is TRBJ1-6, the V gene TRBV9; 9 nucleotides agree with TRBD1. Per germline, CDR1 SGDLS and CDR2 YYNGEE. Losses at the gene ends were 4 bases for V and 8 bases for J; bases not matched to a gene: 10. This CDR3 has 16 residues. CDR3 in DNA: TGTGCCAGCAGCCCAACCACAGGGGGCCAATATTCACCCCTCCACTTT. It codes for CASSPTTGGQYSPLHF.

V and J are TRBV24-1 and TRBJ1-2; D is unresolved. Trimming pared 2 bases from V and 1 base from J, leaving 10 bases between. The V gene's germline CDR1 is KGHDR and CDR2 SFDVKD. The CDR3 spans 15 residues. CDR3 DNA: TGTGCCACCAGTGATTCCGGGGAGCTTAACTATGGCTACACCTTC. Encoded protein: CATSDSGELNYGYTF.

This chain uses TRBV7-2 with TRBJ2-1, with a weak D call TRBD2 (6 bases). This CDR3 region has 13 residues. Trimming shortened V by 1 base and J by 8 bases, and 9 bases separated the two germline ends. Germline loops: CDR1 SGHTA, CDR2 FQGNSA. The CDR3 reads CASSLGGVDEQFF. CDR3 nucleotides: TGTGCCAGCAGCTTAGGGGGGGTCGATGAGCAGTTCTTC.

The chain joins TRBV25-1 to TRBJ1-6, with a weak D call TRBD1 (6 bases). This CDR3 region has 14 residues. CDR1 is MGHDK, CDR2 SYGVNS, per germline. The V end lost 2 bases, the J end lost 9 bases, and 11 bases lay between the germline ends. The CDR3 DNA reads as TGTGCCAGCAGTGAAGGTGGGGGGGCTTCACCCCTCCACTTT. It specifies CASSEGGGASPLHF.

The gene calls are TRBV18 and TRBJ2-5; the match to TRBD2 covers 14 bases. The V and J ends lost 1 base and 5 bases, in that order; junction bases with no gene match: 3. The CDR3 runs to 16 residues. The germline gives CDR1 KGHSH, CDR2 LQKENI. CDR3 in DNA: TGTGCCAGCTCACCACGACTAGCGGGGGGGCAGGAGACCCAGTACTTC. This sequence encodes CASSPRLAGGQETQYF.

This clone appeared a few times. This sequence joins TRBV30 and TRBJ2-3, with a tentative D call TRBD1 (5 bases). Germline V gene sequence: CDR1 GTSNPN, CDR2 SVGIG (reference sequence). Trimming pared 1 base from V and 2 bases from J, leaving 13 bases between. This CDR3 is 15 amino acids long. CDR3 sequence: CAWSGSGWPTDTQYF. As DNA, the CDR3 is TGTGCCTGGAGTGGGTCAGGGTGGCCCACAGATACGCAGTATTTT.

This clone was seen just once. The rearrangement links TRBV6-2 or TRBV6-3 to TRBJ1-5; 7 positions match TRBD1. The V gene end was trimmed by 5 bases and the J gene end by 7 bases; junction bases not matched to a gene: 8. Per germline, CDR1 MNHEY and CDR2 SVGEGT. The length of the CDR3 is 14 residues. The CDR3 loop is CASSPEEGAQPQHF. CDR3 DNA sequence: TGTGCCAGCAGTCCCGAGGAGGGGGCACAGCCCCAGCATTTT.

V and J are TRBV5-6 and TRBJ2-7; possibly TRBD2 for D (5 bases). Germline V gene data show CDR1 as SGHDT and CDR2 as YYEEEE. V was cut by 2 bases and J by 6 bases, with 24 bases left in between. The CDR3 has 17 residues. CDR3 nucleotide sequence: TGTGCCAGCAGCTTAGGCATATCCGCCACCACGGGAACCGAGCAGTACTTC. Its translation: CASSLGISATTGTEQYF.

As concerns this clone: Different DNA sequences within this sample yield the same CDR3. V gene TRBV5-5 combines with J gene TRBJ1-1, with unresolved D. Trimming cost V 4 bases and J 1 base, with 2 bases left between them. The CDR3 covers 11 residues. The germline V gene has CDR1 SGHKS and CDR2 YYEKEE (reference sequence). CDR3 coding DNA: TGTGCCAGCAGCCAGAACACTGAAGCTTTCTTT. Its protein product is CASSQNTEAFF.

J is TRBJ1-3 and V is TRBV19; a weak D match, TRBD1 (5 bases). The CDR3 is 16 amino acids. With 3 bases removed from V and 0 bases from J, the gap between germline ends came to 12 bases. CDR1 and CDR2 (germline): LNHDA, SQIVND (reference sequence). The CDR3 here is CASSMEGVGSGNTIYF. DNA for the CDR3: TGTGCCAGTAGTATGGAAGGGGTAGGCTCTGGAAACACCATATATTTT.

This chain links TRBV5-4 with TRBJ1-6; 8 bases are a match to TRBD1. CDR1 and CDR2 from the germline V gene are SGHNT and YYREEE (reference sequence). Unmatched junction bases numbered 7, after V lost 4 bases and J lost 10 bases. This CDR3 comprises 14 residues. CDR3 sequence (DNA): TGTGCCAGCAGCGGGCGACAGGGGAACTCACCCCTCCACTTT. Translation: CASSGRQGNSPLHF.

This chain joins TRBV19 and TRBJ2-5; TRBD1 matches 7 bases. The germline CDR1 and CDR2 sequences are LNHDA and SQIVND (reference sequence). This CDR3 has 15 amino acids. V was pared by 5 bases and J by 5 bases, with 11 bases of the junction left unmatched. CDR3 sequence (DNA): TGTGCCAGTAGTGGCCTAGGCAGGGGGATGGAGACCCAGTACTTC. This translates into CASSGLGRGMETQYF.

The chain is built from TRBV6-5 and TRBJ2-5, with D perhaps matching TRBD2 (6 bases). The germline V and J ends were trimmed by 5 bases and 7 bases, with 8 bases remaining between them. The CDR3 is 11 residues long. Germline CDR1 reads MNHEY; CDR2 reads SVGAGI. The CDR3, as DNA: TGTGCCAGCAGTAGCGGGTGGACCCAGTACTTC. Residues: CASSSGWTQYF.

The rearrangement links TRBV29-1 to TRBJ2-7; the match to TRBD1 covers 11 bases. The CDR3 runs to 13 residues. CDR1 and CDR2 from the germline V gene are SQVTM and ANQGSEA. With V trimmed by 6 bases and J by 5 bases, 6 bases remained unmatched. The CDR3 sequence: CSVGTGGLDEQYF. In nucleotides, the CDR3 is TGCAGCGTCGGGACAGGGGGTTTGGACGAGCAGTACTTC.